This passage covers 7 T cell receptor beta chains from one sample sequenced in a study of regulatory T cells in long-lasting Graves disease. As for time point: newly diagnosed GD, antithyroid drugs for less than 3 months. RNA extracted from PBMCs served as the sequencing template. Construction of TCR beta libraries relied on iRepertoire HTBI primers and on Arm-PCR targeting CDR3 regions. TCRdb re-called the multiplex PCR reads with MiXCR, one entry per CDR3 protein. The sample consists of 360,000 or so distinct CDR3 sequences, approximately 12% of them appearing once. These data were also filed under a second study, of T cells in Graves' hyperthyroidism and ophthalmopathy.

Sample: peripheral blood mononuclear cells (PBMCs), taken at new diagnosis, from a patient treated with antithyroid drugs. The receptors come from a woman younger than 35 with Graves disease.

This clonotype was seen at least ten times. The chain is built from TRBV6-5 and TRBJ2-7; possibly TRBD1 for D (6 bases). Germline loops: CDR1 MNHEY, CDR2 SVGAGI. V was shortened by 2 bases and J by 6 bases, with 11 bases between the two germline ends. The CDR3 has 13 amino acids. The CDR3 DNA sequence: TGTGCCAGCAGTTACAACAGGGATGTCGAGCAGTACTTC. Amino acid sequence: CASSYNRDVEQYF.

Turning to this clonotype: With a much larger clone just one base away, this may be a read error. V is TRBV6-5 and J is TRBJ1-6, with D maybe TRBD1 (6 bases). In germline, CDR1 is MNHEY, CDR2 SVGAGI. With 2 bases removed from V and 10 bases from J, the gap between germline ends came to 18 bases. This CDR3 has 16 amino acids. CDR3 DNA sequence: TGTGCCAGCAGTTACCTTCGGTTACAGGGAAACTCACCCCTCCACTTT. Translating it yields CASSYLRLQGNSPLHF.

The sample holds many counts of this clonotype. The V and J genes are TRBV20-1 and TRBJ1-1; no clear D. Trimming shortened V by 6 bases and J by 4 bases, and 18 bases separated the two germline ends. This CDR3 is 14 amino acids long. Germline CDR1 DFQATT, CDR2 SNEGSKA (reference sequence). CDR3 amino acids: CSASPPPGSTEAFF. The CDR3 bases are TGCAGTGCCTCCCCCCCACCGGGCAGCACTGAAGCTTTCTTT.

Ten or more counts support this clonotype. V gene TRBV15 combines with J gene TRBJ1-2; D is undetermined. Germline V gene sequence: CDR1 LNHNV, CDR2 YYDKDF (reference sequence). The CDR3 is 16 residues long. Trimming took 0 bases from V and 4 from J, leaving 15 bases between them. CDR3 DNA sequence: TGTGCCACCAGCAGAGAGGTCGGCAGAAAAAGCTATGGCTACACCTTC. Its translation: CATSREVGRKSYGYTF.

On this clonotype itself: At one of its ends the junction is not consistent with the germline gene, which may arise from a read error. The J gene is TRBJ2-7, the V gene TRBV28; a possible D gene is TRBD2 (5 bases). This CDR3 contains 14 residues. Germline CDR1 and CDR2: MDHEN and SYDVKM. CDR3 amino acids: CASSLSGGGYGQYF. The CDR3 DNA sequence: TGTGCCAGCAGTTTATCGGGTGGCGGGTACGGGCAGTACTTC.

This clonotype came up a few times. The rearrangement links TRBV15 to TRBJ1-5; a weak D match, TRBD1 (6 bases). This CDR3 comprises 17 residues. V lost 1 base and J 4 bases, leaving 17 bases between the germline ends. The V gene's germline CDR1 is LNHNV and CDR2 YYDKDF (reference sequence). The CDR3 is CATSRGTGLGGNQPQHF. CDR3 in DNA: TGTGCCACCAGCAGAGGTACAGGGTTGGGAGGGAATCAGCCCCAGCATTTT.

At least ten counts were recorded for this clonotype. In nucleotides, the CDR3 is TGCAGTGCTAGAGATTTCCTCGGGCTAGCGGGAAACAATGAGCAGTTCTTC. Translating gives CSARDFLGLAGNNEQFF. V usage is TRBV20-1 and J usage is TRBJ2-1, with TRBD2 matching 9 bases. The CDR3 totals 17 residues. Germline loops: CDR1 DFQATT, CDR2 SNEGSKA (reference sequence). V shed 0 bases and J 5 bases; nucleotides not matched to a gene: 11.